Listed below are T cell receptor beta chains from one sample, sequenced in a study of shared clonotypes between healthy human individuals. Using immunoSEQ multiplex PCR, the repertoire was profiled, and TCRdb retains in-frame clones only, with some absent. The sample lists about 2.4 million clones; 90% to 95% were seen once. Sequenced input: naive CD4+ T cells sorted from blood. The receptors originated from a man aged 18 to 29 in good health. The CDR3 runs from the conserved cysteine through the conserved F or W. The D gene is left open where the match is weak. For some rows the clone size is stated as once, few or many, or as a class when expanded; others skip it.

. | TRBD1 | TRBJ2-5 | TRBV6-5 | TGTGCCAGCAGTAAGGGACAGGGGGTCGAGACCCAGTACTTC | CASSKGQGVETQYF
once | . | TRBJ1-4 | TRBV25-1 | TGTGCCAGCAGTGGTCCGGGACGGGGTAATGAAAAACTGTTTTTT | CASSGPGRGNEKLFF
. | . | TRBJ2-5 | TRBV6-6 | TGTGCCAGCACCAGGGGCAGGGTCCCGGGGGAGACCCAGTACTTC | CASTRGRVPGETQYF
. | . | TRBJ2-1 | TRBV6-1 | TGTGCCAGCAGGACACAGGGCAATGAGCAGTTCTTC | CASRTQGNEQFF
. | . | TRBJ2-1 | TRBV11-2 | TGTGCCAGCAGCTCCAACCGGGACTACAATGAGCAGTTCTTC | CASSSNRDYNEQFF
few | TRBD1 | TRBJ1-2 | TRBV29-1 | TGCAGCGTGCCTGGACAGGGGGCTTTCTATGGCTACACCTTC | CSVPGQGAFYGYTF
. | TRBD1 | TRBJ1-2 | TRBV7-9 | TGTGCCAGCAGCCGAGGGGGCAGCTATGGCTACACCTTC | CASSRGGSYGYTF
. | . | TRBJ1-2 | TRBV27 | TGTGCCAGCAGTCCCTCCCGACAGGTTCAGTACTATGGCTACACCTTC | CASSPSRQVQYYGYTF
. | TRBD1 | TRBJ2-7 | TRBV28 | TGTGCCAGCAGTCCCCCGGACAGGAACCGCGAGCAGTACTTC | CASSPPDRNREQYF
. | . | TRBJ2-1 | TRBV5-4 | TGTGCCAGCAGCCCTCGGGTGGGGTCGGGGTCCTACAATGAGCAGTTCTTC | CASSPRVGSGSYNEQFF
. | TRBD1 | TRBJ2-3 | TRBV9 | TGTGCCAGCAGCGCACCGGGACAGGGGACAGATACGCAGTATTTT | CASSAPGQGTDTQYF
. | . | TRBJ2-7 | TRBV30 | TGTGCCTGGAGAGGGACTCCCTACGAGCAGTACTTC | CAWRGTPYEQYF
. | TRBD2 | TRBJ2-5 | TRBV7-2 | TGTGCCAGCGGTTGGAGCGGGATTGGAGAGACCCAGTACTTC | CASGWSGIGETQYF
. | TRBD1 | TRBJ1-1 | TRBV28 | TGTGCCAGCAGTTTACCCGGGACAGTTGGGGTTATCTCTGAAGCTTTCTTT | CASSLPGTVGVISEAFF
. | TRBD1 | TRBJ1-3 | TRBV6-6 | TGTGCCAGCAGCCAACAGGGGTCTGGAAACACCATATATTTT | CASSQQGSGNTIYF
. | TRBD2 | TRBJ2-5 | TRBV2 | TGTGCCAGCAGGAGTAGCGGGGGGGCCCAAGAGACCCAGTACTTC | CASRSSGGAQETQYF
. | . | TRBJ1-2 | TRBV7-9 | TGTGCCAGCACCATAACAGGTTCAACTGGAGGCTACACCTTC | CASTITGSTGGYTF
. | . | TRBJ2-5 | TRBV9 | TGTGCCAGCAGCGTAGGGCTAGCGTCGGAGACCCAGTACTTC | CASSVGLASETQYF
. | TRBD2 | TRBJ2-3 | TRBV5-1 | TGCGCCAGCACCCCGGGGGGGGGCACAGATACGCAGTATTTT | CASTPGGGTDTQYF
. | TRBD2 | TRBJ2-2 | TRBV30 | TGTGCCTGGAGTAGACTAGCGGGAGGAAGGACCGGGGAGCTGTTTTTT | CAWSRLAGGRTGELFF
once | TRBD2 | TRBJ2-7 | TRBV5-1 | TGCGCCAGCAGCTTGTTGGCGGGGGGCGCCTACGAGCAGTACTTC | CASSLLAGGAYEQYF
once | . | TRBJ2-5 | TRBV7-2 | TGTGCCAGCAGCTTTGTGGGAGAGACCCAGTACTTC | CASSFVGETQYF
. | . | TRBJ1-3 | TRBV18 | TGTGCCAGCTCACCACCAGGAGGGCAGCCCGAAAACACCATATATTTT | CASSPPGGQPENTIYF
. | . | TRBJ2-3 | TRBV5-1 | TGCGCCAGCAGCTTGAATCCAGATACGCAGTATTTT | CASSLNPDTQYF